This T cell receptor beta chain was identified during a study of OX40 agonist ivuxolimab in advanced cancers. From germline, CDR1 is MNHNS and CDR2 SASEGT. V was shortened by 5 bases and J by 5 bases, with 12 bases between the two germline ends. The CDR3 sequence is 14 residues long. The protocol was immunoSEQ multiplex PCR, while the TCRdb copy is restricted to in-frame clones and leaves out a portion. The sample consists of about 46,000 clones, about 89% of them appearing once. This clone was found many times. Its antigen is currently unknown. Overall study findings and caveats: At 0.1 to 3.0 mg/kg and by week 6, clonal expansion occurred in CD4+ and CD8+ blood T cells.

The receptor comes from an adult with an advanced solid tumor such as melanoma, head and neck, liver or kidney cancer. This chain links TRBV6-1 with TRBJ1-4; D may be TRBD1 (5 bases). This specimen was CD4+ or CD8+ T cells sorted from blood, taken in a trial of the OX40 agonist ivuxolimab. The DNA for the CDR3 is TGTGCCAGCAGTACGGGACTCTCCAATGAAAAACTGTTTTTT. Protein product: CASSTGLSNEKLFF.